Listed below are T cell receptor beta chains from one sample, sequenced in a study of lymphopenia after photon versus proton radiotherapy. Produced via immunoSEQ multiplex PCR; TCRdb's table is partial and in-frame only. The sample lists tens of thousands of clones, roughly 87% seen once, with less than 8% in the top ten. The source material was peripheral blood, sampled from a patient treated with proton-based radiotherapy. These receptors all come from an older woman with pancreatic cancer. Some clones in this sample may be carry-over from other donors' samples. The CDR3 runs from the conserved cysteine through the conserved F or W. Each record gives: clone size, V gene, D gene, J gene, CDR3 DNA, CDR3 protein. The D gene is left open where the match is weak. Size is stated for part of the rows, as once, few or many counts, or as a class when the clone is expanded.

NA,TRBV30,NA,TRBJ1-4,TGTGCCTGGAGACGCCCCACTAATGAAAAACTGTTTTTT,CAWRRPTNEKLFF
NA,TRBV5-4,TRBD2,TRBJ2-1,TGTGCCAGCAGCTTGGTGGTAGCGGGATTAAATGAGCAGTTCTTC,CASSLVVAGLNEQFF
NA,TRBV28,TRBD1,TRBJ1-5,TGTGCCAGCAGTCCCCCCCTATACAGGGGAAGCCAGCCCCAGCATTTT,CASSPPLYRGSQPQHF
NA,TRBV30,TRBD2,TRBJ2-2,TGTGCCTGGAGTCCGAGCGGGAGGGTTGTCGGGGAGCTGTTTTTT,CAWSPSGRVVGELFF
NA,TRBV7-2,NA,TRBJ1-1,TGTGCCAGCAGCCTAACTCTTCCAGGGAACACTGAAGCTTTCTTT,CASSLTLPGNTEAFF
NA,TRBV18,NA,TRBJ2-5,TGTGCCAGCTCACCACCTTCGTCTGGAGGAGAGACCCAGTACTTC,CASSPPSSGGETQYF
once,TRBV7-3,NA,TRBJ1-2,TGTGCCAGCAGCCTCGACAGTACTAACTATGGCTACACCTTC,CASSLDSTNYGYTF
NA,TRBV20-1,TRBD1,TRBJ2-1,TGCAGTGCTGCACAGGGGGGTGAGCAGTTCTTC,CSAAQGGEQFF
NA,TRBV10-2,NA,TRBJ2-5,TGCGCCAGCAGTGATGCCCAAGAGACCCAGTACTTC,CASSDAQETQYF
NA,TRBV5-1,TRBD2,TRBJ2-7,TGCGCCAGCAGCTTGGAGACTAGCGGAAACTCCTACGAGCAGTACTTC,CASSLETSGNSYEQYF